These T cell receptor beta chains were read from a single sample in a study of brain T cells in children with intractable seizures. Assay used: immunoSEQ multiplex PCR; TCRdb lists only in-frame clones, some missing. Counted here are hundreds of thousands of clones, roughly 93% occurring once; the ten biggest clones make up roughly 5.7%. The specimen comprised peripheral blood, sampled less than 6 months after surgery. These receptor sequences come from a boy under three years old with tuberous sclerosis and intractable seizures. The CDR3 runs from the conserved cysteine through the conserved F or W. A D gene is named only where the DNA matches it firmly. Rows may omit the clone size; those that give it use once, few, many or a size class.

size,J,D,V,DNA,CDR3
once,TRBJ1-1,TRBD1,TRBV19,TGTGCCAGTAGTTCCCTCCCCGGGACAGGGGGCACTGAAGCTTTCTTT,CASSSLPGTGGTEAFF
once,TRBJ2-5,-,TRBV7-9,TGTGCCAGCAGCCCGATGGGGGGCCCCCAAGAGACCCAGTACTTC,CASSPMGGPQETQYF
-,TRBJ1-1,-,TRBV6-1,TGTGCCAGCAGTGATTTCTTTATGAACACTGAAGCTTTCTTT,CASSDFFMNTEAFF
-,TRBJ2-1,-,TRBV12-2,TGTGCAAGTCGCTCGTCCGACAGGAGGTCCAATGAGCAGTTCTTC,CASRSSDRRSNEQFF
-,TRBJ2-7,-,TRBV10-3,TGTGCCATCAGTGAGTCGAATGGCAATAGGAGCTCCTACGAGCAGTACTTC,CAISESNGNRSSYEQYF
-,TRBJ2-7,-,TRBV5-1,TGCGCCAGCAGCTTAGATCATTGGGGAGCGAACTACGAGCAGTACTTC,CASSLDHWGANYEQYF
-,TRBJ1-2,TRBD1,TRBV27,TGTGCCAGCAGTCCCGGGACAGGGTTGGGGGGCTACACCTTC,CASSPGTGLGGYTF
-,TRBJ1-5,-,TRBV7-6,TGTGCCAGCAGCTTAGCAGAACAGATTAGCAATCAGCCCCAGCATTTT,CASSLAEQISNQPQHF
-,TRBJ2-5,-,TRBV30,TGTGCCTGGAGGGGGCGGGGTGGAGAGACCCAGTACTTC,CAWRGRGGETQYF
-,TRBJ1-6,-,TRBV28,TGTGCCAGCAGTAATACAGGGTTCGGAAAAAATTCACCCCTCCACTTT,CASSNTGFGKNSPLHF
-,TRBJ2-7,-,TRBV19,TGTGCCAGTAGTCCCGACTACTACGAGCAGTACTTC,CASSPDYYEQYF
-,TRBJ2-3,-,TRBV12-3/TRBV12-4,TGTGCCAGCAGTTTCGGGATACGAGATACGCAGTATTTT,CASSFGIRDTQYF
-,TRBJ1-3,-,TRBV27,TGTGCCAGCAGTTCCCTACAGGGCACTGGAAACACCATATATTTT,CASSSLQGTGNTIYF
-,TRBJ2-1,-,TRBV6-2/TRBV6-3,TGTGCCAGCAGTTACTCGGGCAATGAGCAGTTCTTC,CASSYSGNEQFF
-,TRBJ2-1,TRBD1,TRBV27,TGTGCCAGCAGAATCCTGGACAGGCCAGACAATGAGCAGTTCTTC,CASRILDRPDNEQFF
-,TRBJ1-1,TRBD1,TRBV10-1,TGCGCCAGCAGTGAGTCGTACAGGGGGACTGAAGCTTTCTTT,CASSESYRGTEAFF
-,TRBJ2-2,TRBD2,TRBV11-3,TGTGCCAGCAGCTTAGATTTCCGCGGGAGCGCGGCCGGGGAGCTGTTTTTT,CASSLDFRGSAAGELFF
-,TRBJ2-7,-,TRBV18,TGTGCCAGCTCACCACTGACCCAGGGGAACGAGCAGTACTTC,CASSPLTQGNEQYF
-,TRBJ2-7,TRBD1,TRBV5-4,TGTGCCAGCAGCTTGGGCCGGGACAGGGCCTACGAGCAGTACTTC,CASSLGRDRAYEQYF
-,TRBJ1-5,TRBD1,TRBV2,TGTGCCAGCAGCCTTGGACAGGTTAGCAATCAGCCCCAGCATTTT,CASSLGQVSNQPQHF
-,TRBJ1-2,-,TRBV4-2,TGTGCCAGCAGCCGCGTGTCCAACGCCAAATATGGCTACACCTTC,CASSRVSNAKYGYTF
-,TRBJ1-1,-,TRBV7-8,TGTGCCAGCAGCTTAGCTGCTATGAACACTGAAGCTTTCTTT,CASSLAAMNTEAFF
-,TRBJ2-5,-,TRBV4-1,TGCGCCAGCAGCCAAGCTAGCGACCAAGAGACCCAGTACTTC,CASSQASDQETQYF
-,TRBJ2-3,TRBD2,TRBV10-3,TGTGCCATCAGTGATATTGTAGCGGGAGGACCGGCTGGTATTTTTGGCACAGATACGCAGTATTTT,CAISDIVAGGPAGIFGTDTQYF
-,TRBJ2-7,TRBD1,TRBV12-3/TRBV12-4,TGTGCCAGCAGTATATACAGGGGGCGCGAGCAGTACTTC,CASSIYRGREQYF
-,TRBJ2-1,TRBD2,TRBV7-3,TGTGCCAGCAGCAAAAAGACTAGCGGGATGAATGAGCAGTTCTTC,CASSKKTSGMNEQFF
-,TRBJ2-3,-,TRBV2,TGTGCCAGCAGCGCCATTGTTGATACGCAGTATTTT,CASSAIVDTQYF
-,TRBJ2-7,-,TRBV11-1,TGTGCCAGCAGCTTATACGGCGGCTCCTACGAGCAGTACTTC,CASSLYGGSYEQYF
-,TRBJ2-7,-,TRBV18,TGTGCCAGCTCACCAGTTGGGGGGTCGAGCTCCTACGAGCAGTACTTC,CASSPVGGSSSYEQYF